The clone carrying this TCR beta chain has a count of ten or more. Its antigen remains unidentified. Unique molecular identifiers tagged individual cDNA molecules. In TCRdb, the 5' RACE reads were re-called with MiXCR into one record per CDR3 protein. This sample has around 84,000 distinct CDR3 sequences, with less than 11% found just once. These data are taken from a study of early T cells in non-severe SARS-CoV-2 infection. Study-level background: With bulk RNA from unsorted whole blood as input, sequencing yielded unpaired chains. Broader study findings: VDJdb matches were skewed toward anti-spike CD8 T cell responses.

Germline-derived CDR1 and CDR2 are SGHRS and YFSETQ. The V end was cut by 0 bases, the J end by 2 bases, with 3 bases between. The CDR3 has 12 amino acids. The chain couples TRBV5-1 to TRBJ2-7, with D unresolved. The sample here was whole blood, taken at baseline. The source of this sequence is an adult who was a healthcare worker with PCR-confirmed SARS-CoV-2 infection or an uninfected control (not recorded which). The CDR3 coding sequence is TGCGCCAGCAGCTTGGGGGCCTACGAGCAGTACTTC. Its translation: CASSLGAYEQYF.